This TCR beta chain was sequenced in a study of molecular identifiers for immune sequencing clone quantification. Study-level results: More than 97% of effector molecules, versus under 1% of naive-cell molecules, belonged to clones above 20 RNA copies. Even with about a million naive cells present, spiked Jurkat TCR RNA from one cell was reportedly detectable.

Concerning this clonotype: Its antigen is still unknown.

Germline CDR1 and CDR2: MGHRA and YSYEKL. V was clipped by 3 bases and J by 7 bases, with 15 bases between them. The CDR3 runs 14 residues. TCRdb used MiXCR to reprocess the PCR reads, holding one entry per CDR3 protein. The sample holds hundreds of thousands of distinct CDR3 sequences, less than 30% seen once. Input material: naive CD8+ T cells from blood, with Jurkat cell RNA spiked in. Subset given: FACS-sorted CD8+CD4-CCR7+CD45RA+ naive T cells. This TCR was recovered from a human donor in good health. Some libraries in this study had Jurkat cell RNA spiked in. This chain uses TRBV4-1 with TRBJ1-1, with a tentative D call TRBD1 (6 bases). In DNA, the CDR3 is TGCGCCAGCAGCCATGCCCCGGGGGCTGTTGAAGCTTTCTTT. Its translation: CASSHAPGAVEAFF.